These T cell receptor beta chains were read from a single sample in a study of T cell responses to AZD1222 COVID-19 vaccine. Method: immunoSEQ multiplex PCR; TCRdb's copy keeps in-frame clones and lacks some. The table records about 170,000 clones, roughly 89% of them present only once. The sample consisted of peripheral blood, taken on day 0 of AZD1222 vaccination. Receptors originate from an adult in good health. Both conserved end residues are part of each CDR3. The D gene is left open where the match is weak. Not every row has a clone size; where given, it reads once, few, many or a size class.

>TRBJ1-1|NA|NA|TRBV18
CASSLGHSNTEAFF
TGTGCCAGCTCACTTGGACACTCGAACACTGAAGCTTTCTTT
>TRBJ1-6|NA|NA|TRBV7-6
CASSLDGGFNSPLHF
TGTGCCAGCAGCTTAGATGGCGGTTTTAATTCACCCCTCCACTTT
>TRBJ2-1|NA|NA|TRBV7-8
CASSLGGGRYNEQFF
TGTGCCAGCAGCTTAGGCGGGGGCCGTTACAATGAGCAGTTCTTC
>TRBJ1-1|NA|TRBD1|TRBV7-9
CASRDTGGGRAFF
TGTGCCAGCAGAGATACAGGGGGTGGGAGAGCTTTCTTT
>TRBJ1-2|NA|TRBD1|TRBV7-4
CASSGHRGSANGYTF
TGTGCCAGCAGCGGTCACAGGGGATCCGCTAATGGCTACACCTTC
>TRBJ2-3|NA|NA|TRBV3-1/TRBV3-2
CASSQNGYTDTQYF
TGTGCCAGCAGCCAAAATGGCTACACAGATACGCAGTATTTT
>TRBJ1-1|NA|NA|TRBV10-1
CASSESPGGVPEAFF
TGCGCCAGCAGTGAGTCGCCGGGGGGGGTCCCTGAAGCTTTCTTT
>TRBJ2-2|few|TRBD1|TRBV5-1
CASSLRGQGQGELFF
TGCGCCAGCAGCTTGAGGGGACAGGGACAAGGGGAGCTGTTTTTT
>TRBJ2-3|NA|TRBD2|TRBV5-4
CASSSVWAGGGTQYF
TGTGCCAGCAGCTCGGTGTGGGCGGGGGGTGGAACGCAGTATTTT
>TRBJ1-3|once|NA|TRBV11-2
CASSLDPSGNTIYF
TGTGCCAGCAGCCTCGATCCCTCTGGAAACACCATATATTTT
>TRBJ2-3|few|NA|TRBV5-1
CASSPSWNADTQYF
TGCGCCAGCAGCCCCAGCTGGAACGCAGATACGCAGTATTTT
>TRBJ1-2|NA|NA|TRBV4-3
CASSQVATPNYGYTF
TGCGCCAGCAGCCAAGTAGCCACCCCTAACTATGGCTACACCTTC
>TRBJ1-2|NA|TRBD1|TRBV19
CASSISQGADYGYTF
TGTGCCAGTAGTATCTCCCAGGGGGCGGACTATGGCTACACCTTC
>TRBJ1-3|NA|NA|TRBV4-1
CASHQGLRGASGNTIYF
TGCGCCAGCCATCAAGGGCTCCGGGGGGCAAGTGGAAACACCATATATTTT
>TRBJ2-7|NA|NA|TRBV19
CASSDSPSYEQYF
TGTGCCAGTTCGGACAGTCCTTCCTACGAGCAGTACTTC
>TRBJ1-1|once|NA|TRBV9
CASSALGGWNTEAFF
TGTGCCAGCAGCGCCCTCGGGGGGTGGAACACTGAAGCTTTCTTT
>TRBJ1-5|NA|TRBD1|TRBV19
CASSIGQGRTPQHF
TGTGCCAGTAGTATAGGACAGGGGCGGACGCCCCAGCATTTT
>TRBJ1-1|NA|NA|TRBV20-1
CSARGENEAFF
TGCAGTGCCAGAGGGGAGAACGAAGCTTTCTTT
>TRBJ2-2|once|NA|TRBV5-1
CASSSTMGAANTGELFF
TGCGCCAGCAGCTCTACCATGGGGGCCGCGAACACCGGGGAGCTGTTTTTT
>TRBJ1-3|NA|NA|TRBV6-5
CASSFRGPGNTIYF
TGTGCCAGCAGTTTTCGGGGCCCTGGAAACACCATATATTTT
>TRBJ1-1|NA|NA|TRBV19
CASSEGRINTEAFF
TGTGCCAGTAGTGAAGGACGGATAAACACTGAAGCTTTCTTT
>TRBJ2-7|NA|TRBD1|TRBV4-1
CASSRGQGGTPYEQYF
TGCGCCAGCAGCCGGGGACAGGGGGGGACCCCCTACGAGCAGTACTTC
>TRBJ1-4|NA|NA|TRBV30
CAWSVGGGKLFF
TGTGCCTGGAGTGTAGGGGGAGGGAAACTGTTTTTT
>TRBJ2-2|NA|TRBD2|TRBV9
CASSALRGAGELFF
TGTGCCAGCAGCGCCCTCCGGGGGGCCGGGGAGCTGTTTTTT
>TRBJ1-2|NA|NA|TRBV6-5
CASSLEGGYGYTF
TGTGCCAGCAGCTTAGAGGGCGGCTATGGCTACACCTTC
>TRBJ2-1|NA|NA|TRBV12-3/TRBV12-4
CASTYRSEQFF
TGTGCCAGCACCTATCGGAGTGAGCAGTTCTTC
>TRBJ2-7|NA|NA|TRBV5-1
CASSSAGSVAYEQYF
TGCGCCAGCAGCTCCGCGGGCAGCGTAGCTTACGAGCAGTACTTC
>TRBJ2-1|once|NA|TRBV21-1
CATHSPSSYNEQFF
TGTGCCACCCATTCCCCTAGCTCCTACAATGAGCAGTTCTTC
>TRBJ2-7|NA|NA|TRBV23-1
CASSRDVSYEQYF
TGCGCCAGCAGCCGGGACGTCTCCTACGAGCAGTACTTC
>TRBJ2-1|once|TRBD1|TRBV5-1
CASSLGQGARNEQFF
TGCGCCAGCAGCTTGGGGCAGGGGGCTAGGAATGAGCAGTTCTTC
>TRBJ2-1|NA|TRBD2|TRBV7-2
CASSQGTSGILSYNEQFF
TGTGCCAGCAGCCAAGGGACTAGCGGGATCCTCTCCTACAATGAGCAGTTCTTC
>TRBJ2-5|NA|TRBD2|TRBV3-1/TRBV3-2
CASSLLLLAGEQETQYF
TGTGCCAGCAGCCTCCTATTACTAGCGGGAGAGCAAGAGACCCAGTACTTC
>TRBJ1-2|NA|TRBD1|TRBV11-1
CASSLGQGEGNYGYTF
TGTGCCAGCAGCTTGGGACAGGGCGAAGGGAACTATGGCTACACCTTC
>TRBJ1-2|NA|TRBD1|TRBV11-2
CASSLGPDRGLGGYTF
TGTGCCAGCAGCTTAGGACCGGACAGGGGTTTGGGAGGCTACACCTTC
>TRBJ2-1|NA|TRBD2|TRBV3-1/TRBV3-2
CASSPETSGLWDEQFF
TGTGCCAGCAGCCCAGAGACTAGCGGCCTGTGGGATGAGCAGTTCTTC
>TRBJ2-2|NA|NA|TRBV4-3
CASSQDGIRLSNTGELFF
TGCGCCAGCAGCCAAGATGGGATACGACTATCGAACACCGGGGAGCTGTTTTTT
>TRBJ1-2|NA|NA|TRBV6-5
CAAKSRGSNYGYTF
TGTGCCGCCAAGAGCCGGGGCTCTAACTATGGCTACACCTTC
>TRBJ2-3|NA|NA|TRBV7-9
CASSSGSAGDTQYF
TGTGCCAGCAGCTCCGGTAGCGCGGGTGATACGCAGTATTTT
>TRBJ2-1|NA|TRBD2|TRBV27
CASSLSERGYNEQFF
TGTGCCAGCAGTTTATCTGAGCGGGGATACAATGAGCAGTTCTTC
>TRBJ1-1|once|NA|TRBV15
CATSRGQLEAFF
TGTGCCACCAGCAGAGGACAGCTTGAAGCTTTCTTT
>TRBJ1-6|NA|NA|TRBV9
CASSARGANSPLHF
TGTGCCAGCAGCGCCCGGGGCGCAAATTCACCCCTCCACTTT
>TRBJ2-2|NA|TRBD2|TRBV4-1
CASSQLGRGEGHTGELFF
TGCGCCAGCAGCCAATTAGGACGGGGGGAGGGCCACACCGGGGAGCTGTTTTTT
>TRBJ2-5|NA|TRBD2|TRBV6-1
CASSEASGVQETQYF
TGTGCCAGCAGTGAGGCTAGCGGGGTACAAGAGACCCAGTACTTC
>TRBJ1-2|NA|TRBD1|TRBV18
CASSPPRVQGAGGYTF
TGTGCCAGCTCACCACCTAGGGTACAGGGGGCCGGTGGCTACACCTTC
>TRBJ2-3|NA|NA|TRBV29-1
CSVELSRTGRDTQYF
TGCAGCGTTGAATTAAGCAGAACTGGCAGGGATACGCAGTATTTT